This T cell receptor (beta chain) was recovered during a study of T cells in Graves' hyperthyroidism and ophthalmopathy. Based on clinical symptoms, serum thyroxine and TRAb, thyroid ultrasound and orbital computed tomography, diagnoses were reached. TCR beta CDR3 region amplification was performed from RNA transcripts. Initially, a first-round RT-PCR of the TCR CDR3 employed the HTBI primer set. TCRdb re-called the multiplex PCR reads with MiXCR, one entry per CDR3 protein. The sample shows 460,000 or so distinct CDR3 sequences, roughly 14% of them seen only once. Study outcomes and limitations: Stable hyperthyroidism and ophthalmopathy were separated using 13 V-J signatures.

In its sample, this clonotype was seen many times. Its specificity is not known. In germline, CDR1 is SGHAT, CDR2 FQNNGV. The CDR3 covers 19 residues. V trimming: 5 bases; J trimming: 4 bases; junction bases outside the gene matches: 11. The chain employs TRBV11-2 and TRBJ2-1; TRBD2 aligns across 16 bases. Input material: blood. The clonotype originates from a woman between 18 and 30 years old with Graves' hyperthyroidism. The CDR3 spells CASSTRGTSGRAVYNEQFF. CDR3 nucleotides: TGTGCCAGCAGCACAAGGGGGACTAGCGGGAGGGCCGTTTACAATGAGCAGTTCTTC.